The clone carrying this T cell receptor (beta chain) was picked up a small number of times. Antigen unknown. This entry comes from a study of Graves' ophthalmopathy and Graves' hyperthyroidism. General study results and limits: Most expanded thyroid clonotypes above 0.001 frequency also appeared in blood.

Amplification of the TCR beta CDR3 regions used RNA transcripts (as template). Following a first-round RT-PCR that used HTBI primers, a second-round multiplex PCR was carried out. MiXCR, applied by TCRdb to the multiplex PCR reads, yields one record per CDR3 protein. Of over a million distinct CDR3 sequences in the sample, roughly 35% were seen once. In this cohort, patients with other autoimmune diseases, uncontrolled infections, pregnancy or lactation were excluded. Orbital computed tomography, thyroid ultrasound, TRAb, serum thyroxine and clinical symptoms formed the basis of diagnosis. This CDR3 contains 16 residues. Per germline, CDR1 PRHDT and CDR2 FYEKMQ (reference sequence). J lost 2 bases, V lost 5 bases, and 7 bases had no gene match.

Material for sequencing was peripheral blood or thyroid tissue (not recorded which). The sequence came from an adult man with Graves' hyperthyroidism. This rearrangement joins TRBV13 to TRBJ2-5; TRBD1 matches 11 bases. CDR3 protein: CASSRKDRGLQETQYF. The CDR3 nucleotides read TGTGCCAGCAGCCGAAAGGACAGGGGGCTTCAAGAGACCCAGTACTTC.